One and the same sample provided the 27 T cell receptor beta chains below, sequenced in a study of a mutant IDH1 vaccine in newly diagnosed glioma. Sequencing was performed with immunoSEQ multiplex PCR; in TCRdb, only in-frame clones are kept and a portion is missing. The data hold tens of thousands of clones, with 92% observed a single time. Time point in this sample: baseline, week 1 (first vaccination visit). The sample's treatment: pre-vaccination baseline after standard-of-care therapy. This specimen was PBMCs, taken from a glioma patient treated with radiotherapy, temozolomide or both. These TCRs come from a man between 18 and 35 years old with glioma.

This sequence joins TRBV5-6 and TRBJ1-6, with D tentatively TRBD1 (6 bases). Germline lookup yields CDR1 SGHDT and CDR2 YYEEEE. With 1 base removed from V and 7 bases from J, the gap between germline ends came to 12 bases. This CDR3 is 15 amino acids long. CDR3 sequence (DNA): TGTGCCAGCAGCTTGTTAGGGGGAAGGAATTCACCCCTCCACTTT. It is translated as CASSLLGGRNSPLHF.

This clone was picked up a small number of times. The J gene is TRBJ1-2, the V gene TRBV5-1; D is perhaps TRBD1 (5 bases). Germline CDR1 SGHRS, CDR2 YFSETQ. V was cut by 4 bases and J by 8 bases, with 18 bases left in between. This CDR3 contains 14 residues. The CDR3 loop reads CASSQGWGDGGYTF. The CDR3 coding sequence is TGCGCCAGCAGCCAGGGTTGGGGGGACGGAGGCTACACCTTC.

This rearrangement joins TRBV6-1 to TRBJ1-6; TRBD1 aligns across 7 bases. The junction had 12 bases not matched to a gene; V was cut back by 7 bases and J by 9 bases. The CDR3 loop spans 15 amino acids. The germline CDR1 and CDR2 sequences are MNHNS and SASEGT. CDR3 bases: TGTGCCAGCATTCTCGGGACAGCCGAGGCTTCACCCCTCCACTTT. Translating gives CASILGTAEASPLHF.

The genes are TRBV4-2 and TRBJ2-7; D perhaps matches TRBD2 (5 bases). CDR1 and CDR2 (germline): LGHNA, YNFKEQ. V was clipped by 1 base and J by 4 bases, with 8 bases between them. The length of the CDR3 is 13 residues. CDR3 DNA: TGTGCCAGCAGCCAAGGGACTTCTTACGAGCAGTACTTC. It codes for CASSQGTSYEQYF.

The rearrangement uses TRBV9 and TRBJ2-5; TRBD2 matches at 12 bases. The CDR3 is 15 amino acids. After removal of 3 bases from V and 3 bases from J, the junction contained 3 bases not matched to a gene. CDR1 and CDR2 (germline): SGDLS, YYNGEE. This CDR3 is CASSETSGSEETQYF. The DNA of the CDR3 is TGTGCCAGCAGCGAGACTAGCGGGAGCGAAGAGACCCAGTACTTC.

J is TRBJ2-7 and V is TRBV29-1, with unresolved D. The CDR3 length is 13 residues. Germline V gene lookup returns CDR1 SQVTM and CDR2 ANQGSEA. V dropped 5 bases and J dropped 4 bases, with 15 bases sitting between them. The CDR3 sequence: CSVSPDQRYEQYF. CDR3 bases: TGCAGCGTTTCCCCGGACCAGAGGTACGAGCAGTACTTC.

V gene TRBV7-9 combines with J gene TRBJ2-7, with D perhaps TRBD1 or TRBD2 (6 bases each). V was cut by 1 base and J by 3 bases, with 19 bases left in between. The germline V gene encodes CDR1 SEHNR and CDR2 FQNEAQ (reference sequence). CDR3 length: 17 residues. The CDR3 DNA reads as TGTGCCAGCAGCTTAGTGGGGGGCCCGACATACCTCTACGAGCAGTACTTC. This translates into CASSLVGGPTYLYEQYF.

The genes are TRBV27 and TRBJ2-4, with 8 positions matching TRBD1. There are 12 residues in the CDR3. Per germline, CDR1 MNHEY and CDR2 SMNVEV (reference sequence). With 6 bases clipped from V and 7 bases from J, the junction kept 2 bases outside the gene matches. The DNA for the CDR3 is TGTGCCAGCAGGGGACAGGACAACATTCAGTACTTC. It specifies CASRGQDNIQYF.

The chain has TRBV30 and TRBJ2-5; weak D call: TRBD2 (5 bases). The CDR3 contains 14 residues. V lost 0 bases, J lost 2 bases, and 10 bases lay in between. The germline CDR1 and CDR2 sequences are GTSNPN and SVGIG (reference sequence). The CDR3: CAWSVSGVQETQYF. CDR3 nucleotides: TGTGCCTGGAGTGTAAGCGGAGTTCAAGAGACCCAGTACTTC.

This sequence joins TRBV30 and TRBJ1-3; 7 bases line up with TRBD1. From germline, CDR1 is GTSNPN and CDR2 SVGIG (reference sequence). After removal of 7 bases from V and 0 bases from J, the junction contained 6 bases not matched to a gene. This CDR3 region has 14 residues. CDR3 loop: CASDDRDSGNTIYF. CDR3 coding DNA: TGTGCCTCGGACGACAGGGACTCTGGAAACACCATATATTTT. The variable domain in full, completed from reference TRBV30 and TRBJ1-3, reads SQTIHQWPATLVQPVGSPLSLECTVEGTSNPNLYWYRQAAGRGLQLLFYSVGIGQISSEVPQNLSASRPQDRQFILSSKKLLLSDSGFYLCASDDRDSGNTIYFGEGSWLTVV.

The V call is TRBV4-2, the J call TRBJ2-3; the D gene could be TRBD1 or TRBD2 (5 bases each). Germline-derived CDR1 and CDR2 are LGHNA and YNFKEQ. The length of the CDR3 is 13 residues. Trimming stripped 4 bases from V and 3 bases from J, with 8 bases between. The CDR3, as DNA: TGTGCCAGCAGCCGGTGGGGGACAGATACGCAGTATTTT. Encoded protein: CASSRWGTDTQYF.

The V call is TRBV14, the J call TRBJ1-6; TRBD1 is a possible D gene (6 bases). Trimming took off 1 base at V and 10 bases at J, with 11 bases between the two ends. Germline assignment: CDR1 SGHDN and CDR2 FVKESK. The CDR3 has 14 amino acids. CDR3 sequence reads: CASSQVGGLSPLHF. The CDR3 DNA reads as TGTGCCAGCAGCCAAGTCGGGGGGCTCTCACCCCTCCACTTT.

V gene TRBV7-8 combines with J gene TRBJ2-2; TRBD1 aligns across 7 bases. The CDR3 extends over 17 amino acids. Germline trimming cut 3 bases from V and 4 bases from J; bases unmatched to any gene: 11. The germline V gene has CDR1 SGHVS and CDR2 FQNEAQ. CDR3 DNA sequence: TGTGCCAGCAGCTTTACAAGGGGGCAGCCGAGCACCGGGGAGCTGTTTTTT. Translating it yields CASSFTRGQPSTGELFF.

This chain joins TRBV30 and TRBJ1-1, with D unclear. This CDR3 is 12 amino acids long. The ends were cut back, 3 bases at V and 5 bases at J, with 10 bases in the middle. The germline V gene has CDR1 GTSNPN and CDR2 SVGIG (reference sequence). This CDR3 is CAWREPGTEAFF. The CDR3 coding sequence is TGTGCCTGGAGGGAACCGGGTACTGAAGCTTTCTTT.

The rearrangement links TRBV5-4 to TRBJ2-2; unclear D gene. The V and J ends lost 5 bases and 7 bases respectively, with 12 bases between them. CDR3 length: 13 residues. The germline V gene encodes CDR1 SGHNT and CDR2 YYREEE (reference sequence). The CDR3, as DNA: TGTGCCAGCAGAAGGGATTTCAACGGGGAGCTGTTTTTT. Residues: CASRRDFNGELFF.

The V gene is TRBV30, the J gene TRBJ2-3, with a tentative D call TRBD2 (5 bases). The V gene lost 5 bases and the J gene lost 11 bases, with 20 bases spanning the gap. This CDR3 contains 13 residues. Germline V gene lookup returns CDR1 GTSNPN and CDR2 SVGIG (reference sequence). CDR3 nucleotide sequence: TGTGCCTGGTCCTTCCTCGGGGAGCCAATGCAGTATTTT. It is translated as CAWSFLGEPMQYF.

The chain couples TRBV27 to TRBJ2-5; unclear D gene. Germline V gives CDR1 MNHEY, CDR2 SMNVEV (reference sequence). Trimming took off 5 bases at V and 2 bases at J, with 9 bases between the two ends. The CDR3 length is 13 residues. In nucleotides, the CDR3 is TGTGCCAGCAGTACCAGACGGCAAGAGACCCAGTACTTC. It yields the protein CASSTRRQETQYF.

This chain connects TRBV4-3 to TRBJ1-2, with 7 positions matching TRBD1. Germline V CDR1 and CDR2: LGHNA, YSLEER. V shed 1 base and J 5 bases; nucleotides not matched to a gene: 10. This CDR3 has 16 amino acids. The CDR3 loop is CASSQVRQGSWYGYTF. CDR3 bases: TGCGCCAGCAGCCAAGTGAGACAGGGTAGTTGGTATGGCTACACCTTC.

V gene TRBV11-2 combines with J gene TRBJ2-7; 7 bases are a match to TRBD2. The V and J ends lost 7 bases and 3 bases, in that order; junction bases with no gene match: 12. The germline gives CDR1 SGHAT, CDR2 FQNNGV. The CDR3 is made up of 15 amino acids. CDR3 amino acids: CASTSRGLADYEQYF. The CDR3 DNA reads as TGTGCCAGCACCTCTAGGGGCCTAGCGGACTACGAGCAGTACTTC. Drawing the rest from reference TRBV11-2 and TRBJ2-7, the complete variable domain is EAGVAQSPRYKIIEKRQSVAFWCNPISGHATLYWYQQILGQGPKLLIQFQNNGVVDDSQLPKDRFSAERLKGVDSTLKIQPAKLEDSAVYLCASTSRGLADYEQYFGPGTRLTVT.

This clone was detected once. The genes are TRBV5-5 and TRBJ1-5; no clear D gene. The CDR3 extends over 13 amino acids. The germline CDR1 and CDR2 sequences are SGHKS and YYEKEE (reference sequence). Trimming removed 0 bases at V and 8 bases at J, with 9 bases between. CDR3 loop: CASSLDILEPQHF. CDR3 sequence (DNA): TGTGCCAGCAGCTTGGACATTCTTGAGCCCCAGCATTTT.

The chain couples TRBV30 to TRBJ2-7; 9 bases line up with TRBD2. The CDR3 is 13 amino acids. Germline V gene data show CDR1 as GTSNPN and CDR2 as SVGIG (reference sequence). V lost 1 base, J lost 6 bases, and 4 bases stayed unmatched. The CDR3 is CAWSAIAGAEQYF. For the CDR3, the DNA is TGTGCCTGGAGTGCGATAGCGGGAGCCGAGCAGTACTTC.

J is TRBJ1-2 and V is TRBV11-2; D unresolved. Trimming took off 4 bases at V and 4 bases at J, with 25 bases between the two ends. Germline assignment: CDR1 SGHAT and CDR2 FQNNGV. The CDR3 is 18 amino acids. The CDR3 protein is CASSSALWNGPLGYGYTF. CDR3 sequence (DNA): TGTGCCAGCAGCTCAGCACTGTGGAACGGACCGTTGGGCTATGGCTACACCTTC.

The chain combines TRBV5-1 with TRBJ2-3; 7 nucleotides line up with TRBD2. This CDR3 comprises 16 residues. Germline loops: CDR1 SGHRS, CDR2 YFSETQ. V gave up 0 bases and J gave up 0 bases; unmatched junction bases: 4. The CDR3 here is CASSLGGTTSTDTQYF. CDR3 bases: TGCGCCAGCAGCTTGGGGGGGACTACTAGCACAGATACGCAGTATTTT.

This chain links TRBV5-1 with TRBJ1-1; 9 nucleotides match TRBD1. CDR1 and CDR2 from the germline V gene are SGHRS and YFSETQ. The CDR3 contains 17 residues. V trimming: 0 bases; J trimming: 2 bases; junction bases outside the gene matches: 8. The CDR3 DNA follows: TGCGCCAGCAGCTTGGGAGGGACAGGGATCCTTAACACTGAAGCTTTCTTT. It codes for CASSLGGTGILNTEAFF.

This clone has only one observation. The chain combines TRBV7-2 with TRBJ2-6; D is possibly TRBD2 (6 bases). Germline V gives CDR1 SGHTA, CDR2 FQGNSA. The CDR3 is 16 residues long. V lost 1 base and J lost 2, with 9 bases in between. As DNA, the CDR3 is TGTGCCAGCAGCTTAGGTGGGGGGACTGGGGCCAACGTCCTGACTTTC. As protein: CASSLGGGTGANVLTF.

The chain links TRBV6-1 to TRBJ2-3, with D possibly matching TRBD1 (6 bases). This CDR3 is built from 14 residues. Germline V lookup: CDR1 MNHNS, CDR2 SASEGT. V gave up 8 bases and J gave up 3 bases, with 15 bases separating them. The CDR3 loop is CASGSGARTDTQYF. The CDR3 DNA is TGTGCCAGCGGTTCAGGGGCGCGGACAGATACGCAGTATTTT.

This chain links TRBV28 with TRBJ1-2, with 7 bases fitting TRBD1. This CDR3 comprises 12 residues. V was pared by 4 bases and J by 11 bases, with 7 bases of the junction left unmatched. Germline V gene lookup returns CDR1 MDHEN and CDR2 SYDVKM. The CDR3: CASSWETGIYTF. Written as DNA, the CDR3 is TGTGCCAGCAGTTGGGAGACAGGGATTTACACCTTC.